A single sample is the source of the 8 T cell receptor beta chains below, sequenced in a study of T cell responses to AZD1222 COVID-19 vaccine. The method was immunoSEQ multiplex PCR; TCRdb's version includes in-frame clones alone and lacks a portion of them. The sample gives roughly 180,000 clones, 85% to 95% of which show up once; around 0.98% is in the top ten. The sample here was peripheral blood, taken 28 days after the second dose of the MenACWY control vaccine. The origin of the receptors is an adult who received the MenACWY meningococcal vaccine as a control.

This chain uses TRBV15 with TRBJ1-2, with D maybe TRBD1 (6 bases). The CDR3 contains 13 residues. Deletions cut 4 bases from V and 10 bases from J, with 16 bases between. Germline CDR1 LNHNV, CDR2 YYDKDF (reference sequence). The CDR3 reads CATSIGGPRAYTF. The CDR3 nucleotides read TGTGCCACCAGCATCGGGGGCCCCCGAGCCTACACCTTC.

The chain has TRBV15 and TRBJ1-5, with D possibly being TRBD1 (6 bases). The CDR3 is 13 amino acids. Trimming removed 2 bases at V and 4 bases at J, with 6 bases between. Germline lookup yields CDR1 LNHNV and CDR2 YYDKDF (reference sequence). The CDR3: CATSRRGNQPQHF. As DNA, the CDR3 is TGTGCCACCAGCAGAAGGGGGAATCAGCCCCAGCATTTT.

This clone was found once. V and J are TRBV19 and TRBJ1-3, with D possibly TRBD1 on 5 matching bases. Germline V gene data show CDR1 as LNHDA and CDR2 as SQIVND (reference sequence). The CDR3 is made up of 15 amino acids. V lost 4 bases, J lost 1 base, and 11 bases lay in between. For the CDR3, the DNA is TGTGCCAGTAGTAAGAGCCCAGGGTCTGGAAACACCATATATTTT. Translated, it gives CASSKSPGSGNTIYF.

V is TRBV19 and J is TRBJ1-1, with D possibly TRBD1 on 6 matching bases. From germline, CDR1 is LNHDA and CDR2 SQIVND (reference sequence). V was pared by 0 bases and J by 5 bases, with 13 bases between. CDR3 length: 15 residues. CDR3 nucleotide sequence: TGTGCCAGTAGTATAGAAGGGGGACGTTGGACTGAAGCTTTCTTT. Encoded protein: CASSIEGGRWTEAFF.

This chain connects TRBV9 to TRBJ1-3; a weak D match, TRBD1 (6 bases). Germline CDR1 reads SGDLS; CDR2 reads YYNGEE. Trimming took off 0 bases at V and 2 bases at J, with 12 bases between the two ends. The CDR3 extends over 16 amino acids. The chain's CDR3 is CASSVGDRYPGNTIYF. CDR3 nucleotide sequence: TGTGCCAGCAGCGTAGGCGACAGGTACCCTGGAAACACCATATATTTT.

Notes on this clone: One end of the junction does not line up with germline, which may come from a read error. This chain uses TRBV28 with TRBJ1-2, with 8 bases identical to TRBD1. Germline V gives CDR1 MDHEN, CDR2 SYDVKM. The CDR3 length is 16 residues. CDR3: CASSLQGAGRQRRDNF. In nucleotides, the CDR3 is TGTGCCAGCAGTTTACAGGGGGCAGGGCGACAGAGACGAGACAACTTC.

The rearrangement joins TRBV6-5 to TRBJ2-1, with D perhaps matching TRBD1 (5 bases). Between the trimmed V and J ends, which lost 6 bases and 3 bases, there was a span of 9 bases. Germline CDR1 reads MNHEY; CDR2 reads SVGAGI. The CDR3 spans 13 residues. The CDR3: CASRGPYYNEQFF. CDR3 nucleotides: TGTGCCAGCAGGGGGCCCTACTACAATGAGCAGTTCTTC.

V is TRBV7-2 and J is TRBJ1-2; TRBD1 aligns across 8 bases. The CDR3 is made up of 15 amino acids. The V and J ends lost 2 bases and 3 bases, in that order; junction bases with no gene match: 5. Per germline, CDR1 SGHTA and CDR2 FQGNSA. The CDR3 DNA reads TGTGCCAGCAGCTTACTGACAGGGGTAGACTATGGCTACACCTTC. Translated, it gives CASSLLTGVDYGYTF.